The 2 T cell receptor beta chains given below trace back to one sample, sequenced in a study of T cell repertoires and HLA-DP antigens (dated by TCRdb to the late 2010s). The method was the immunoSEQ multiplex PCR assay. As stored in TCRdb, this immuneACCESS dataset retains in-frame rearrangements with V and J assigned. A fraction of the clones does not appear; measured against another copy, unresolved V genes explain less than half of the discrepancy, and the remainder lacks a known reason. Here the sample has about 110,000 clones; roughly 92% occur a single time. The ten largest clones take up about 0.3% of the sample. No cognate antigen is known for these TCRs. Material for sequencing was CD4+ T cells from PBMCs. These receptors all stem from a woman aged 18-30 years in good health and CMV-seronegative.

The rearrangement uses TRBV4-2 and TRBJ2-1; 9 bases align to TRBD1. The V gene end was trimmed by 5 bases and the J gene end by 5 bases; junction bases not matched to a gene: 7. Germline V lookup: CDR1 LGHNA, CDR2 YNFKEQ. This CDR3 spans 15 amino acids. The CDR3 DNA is TGTGCCAGCAGCAGTCCGGGACAGGGACACAATGAGCAGTTCTTC. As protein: CASSSPGQGHNEQFF.

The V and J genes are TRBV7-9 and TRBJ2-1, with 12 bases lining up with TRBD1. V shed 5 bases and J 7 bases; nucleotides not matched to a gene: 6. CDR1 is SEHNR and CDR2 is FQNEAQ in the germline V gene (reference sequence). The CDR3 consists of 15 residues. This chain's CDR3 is CASSRGQGAGNEQFF. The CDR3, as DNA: TGTGCCAGCAGCCGGGGACAGGGGGCTGGTAATGAGCAGTTCTTC.